The sequence of this TCR beta chain was determined in a study of T cell repertoires in cytomegalovirus infection. Study at large: TCR beta signatures that were public indicated CMV infection and matching HLA type.

One entry per CDR3 protein results from TCRdb running MiXCR on the reads. The table lists more than 500,000 distinct CDR3 sequences, more than 15% of them singletons, with roughly a quarter in the top ten. This clonotype was observed a few times. The CDR3 sequence is 16 residues long. V was clipped by 4 bases and J by 0 bases, with 15 bases between them. CDR1 PRHDT and CDR2 FYEKMQ come from the germline V gene (reference sequence). The sample comprised CD8+ T cells from PBMCs. The rearrangement uses TRBV13 and TRBJ1-1, with a tentative D call TRBD1 (5 bases). The sequence was obtained from a human donor in good health (CMV status not recorded). Some clones in this sample may be carry-over from other donors' samples. The CDR3 DNA reads TGTGCCAGCAGCTCCCCCGGGGGGACTCTGAACACTGAAGCTTTCTTT. It codes for CASSSPGGTLNTEAFF.